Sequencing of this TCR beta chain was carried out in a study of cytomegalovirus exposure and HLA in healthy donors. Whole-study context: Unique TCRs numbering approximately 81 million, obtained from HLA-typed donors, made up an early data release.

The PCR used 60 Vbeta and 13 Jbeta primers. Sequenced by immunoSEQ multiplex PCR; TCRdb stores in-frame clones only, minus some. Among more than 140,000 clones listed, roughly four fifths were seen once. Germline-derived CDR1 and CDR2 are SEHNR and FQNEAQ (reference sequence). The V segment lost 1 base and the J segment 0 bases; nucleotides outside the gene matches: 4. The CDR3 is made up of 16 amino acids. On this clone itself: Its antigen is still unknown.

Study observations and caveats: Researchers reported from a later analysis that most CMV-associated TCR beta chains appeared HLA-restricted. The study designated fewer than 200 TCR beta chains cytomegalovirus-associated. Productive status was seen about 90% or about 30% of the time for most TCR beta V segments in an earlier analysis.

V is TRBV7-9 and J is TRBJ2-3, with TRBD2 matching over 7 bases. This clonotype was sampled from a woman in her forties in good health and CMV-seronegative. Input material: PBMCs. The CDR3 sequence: CASSLGSGASTDTQYF. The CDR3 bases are TGTGCCAGCAGCTTAGGGAGCGGGGCGAGCACAGATACGCAGTATTTT.